The T cell receptor beta chain described here comes from a study of blood T cell repertoires in COVID-19. This CDR3 is 14 amino acids long. The V gene lost 8 bases and the J gene lost 4 bases, with 15 bases spanning the gap. The germline V gene encodes CDR1 LNHDA and CDR2 SQIVND (reference sequence). As processed by the authors: By means of reference gene primer amplification, nucleated cell counts were estimated. Sequenced by immunoSEQ multiplex PCR; TCRdb stores in-frame clones only, minus some. V and J calls and clone size are as listed in that table; D and trimming were resolved from the DNA. This table has under 150,000 clones, 75% to 85% appearing once.

This TCR was recovered from a human donor with acute or convalescent COVID-19. The donor label of this sample is uncertain. J is TRBJ1-5 and V is TRBV19, with D maybe TRBD1 (6 bases). Sequences were obtained from peripheral blood. The CDR3 DNA reads as TGTGCCAGTCGAAACCGGGACACAAATCAGCCCCAGCATTTT. It encodes CASRNRDTNQPQHF.